Listed below are T cell receptor beta chains from one sample, sequenced in a study of T cell repertoires in cytomegalovirus infection. MiXCR, run by TCRdb on the reads, gives a single entry per CDR3 protein. The data show about 130,000 distinct CDR3 sequences, around 32% seen once. Their recognized antigens are unknown. Specimen: CD8+ T cells from cultured PBMCs, collected from culture after CMV antigen stimulation. The receptors stem from a human donor in good health (CMV status not recorded). Some clones in this sample may be carry-over from other donors' samples. Each CDR3 is given with its conserved first and last residue. Each record gives: CDR3 DNA, CDR3 protein, J gene, clone size, V gene, D gene. The D gene is left open where the match is weak. Not every row has a clone size; where given, it reads once, few, many or a size class.

cdr3_nt: TGTGCCAGCAGCTCCAGGGGGCGGGTAGAGACCCAGTACTTC
cdr3_aa: CASSSRGRVETQYF
j_call: TRBJ2-5
clone_size: few
v_call: TRBV11-2
d_call: TRBD1

cdr3_nt: TGTGCCAGCAGTTTATCCAGCGGGGGTATTTACGAGCAGTACTTC
cdr3_aa: CASSLSSGGIYEQYF
j_call: TRBJ2-7
clone_size: once
v_call: TRBV27
d_call: TRBD2

cdr3_nt: TGTGCCGGCAGTTCCCCCGATGAACACCTCAATCAGCCCCAGCATTTT
cdr3_aa: CAGSSPDEHLNQPQHF
j_call: TRBJ1-5
clone_size: NA
v_call: TRBV6-6
d_call: NA

cdr3_nt: TGTGCCAGCAGCTTGCGGTTAGTAGCCTACAATGAGCAGTTCTTC
cdr3_aa: CASSLRLVAYNEQFF
j_call: TRBJ2-1
clone_size: few
v_call: TRBV3-1
d_call: NA

cdr3_nt: TGTGCCAGCTCACCAGCCCAAGAGACCCAGTACTTC
cdr3_aa: CASSPAQETQYF
j_call: TRBJ2-5
clone_size: many
v_call: TRBV18
d_call: NA

cdr3_nt: TGTGCCAGCAGCCCCGGAGCGGGGGGGGACAATGAGCAGTTCTTC
cdr3_aa: CASSPGAGGDNEQFF
j_call: TRBJ2-1
clone_size: NA
v_call: TRBV12-3/TRBV12-4
d_call: TRBD2

cdr3_nt: TGTGCCAGCAGTCCCCGGACAGGATGGGGCACTGAAGCTTTCTTT
cdr3_aa: CASSPRTGWGTEAFF
j_call: TRBJ1-1
clone_size: NA
v_call: TRBV12-3/TRBV12-4
d_call: TRBD1

cdr3_nt: TGTGCCAGCAGTTTACCCCCGGGACTAGCGGGGGGGCTTGGTTACGAGCAGTACTTC
cdr3_aa: CASSLPPGLAGGLGYEQYF
j_call: TRBJ2-7
clone_size: few
v_call: TRBV28
d_call: TRBD2

cdr3_nt: TGCAGTGCTAATGGCCGCGGGACAGAAGGATTTACTGAAGCTTTCTTT
cdr3_aa: CSANGRGTEGFTEAFF
j_call: TRBJ1-1
clone_size: NA
v_call: TRBV20-1
d_call: TRBD1

cdr3_nt: TGTGCCAGCCTCGGTGGCACTGAAGCTTTCTTT
cdr3_aa: CASLGGTEAFF
j_call: TRBJ1-1
clone_size: many
v_call: TRBV6-5
d_call: NA

cdr3_nt: TGTGCCAGCAGCTTCTCACTAGGGACTAGCGGCCCTGCGTGGGGCACAGATACGCAGTATTTT
cdr3_aa: CASSFSLGTSGPAWGTDTQYF
j_call: TRBJ2-3
clone_size: few
v_call: TRBV7-9
d_call: TRBD2

cdr3_nt: TGTGCCAGCAGTGACGGGCCCGGGGAGCTGTTTTTT
cdr3_aa: CASSDGPGELFF
j_call: TRBJ2-2
clone_size: once
v_call: TRBV6-6
d_call: NA

cdr3_nt: TGTGCCACCAGTGACACCACTATTAGCGGGGGGGCGAGAGATACGCAGTATTTT
cdr3_aa: CATSDTTISGGARDTQYF
j_call: TRBJ2-3
clone_size: once
v_call: TRBV24-1
d_call: TRBD2

cdr3_nt: TGTGCCAGTAGTATTCGTCCAGGGGCGCCTAATGAAAAACTGTTTTTT
cdr3_aa: CASSIRPGAPNEKLFF
j_call: TRBJ1-4
clone_size: NA
v_call: TRBV19
d_call: NA

cdr3_nt: TGTGCCAGCAGCCACTCACAGGGGCCCGATGGCTACACCTTC
cdr3_aa: CASSHSQGPDGYTF
j_call: TRBJ1-2
clone_size: NA
v_call: TRBV7-4
d_call: TRBD1

cdr3_nt: TGCGCCAGCAGCCAGGGGAGGACTGAAGCTTTCTTT
cdr3_aa: CASSQGRTEAFF
j_call: TRBJ1-1
clone_size: few
v_call: TRBV4-1
d_call: NA

cdr3_nt: TGTGCCACCAGTGATTCCCAACTACGCGCCGGCCAAGATACGCAGTATTTT
cdr3_aa: CATSDSQLRAGQDTQYF
j_call: TRBJ2-3
clone_size: NA
v_call: TRBV24-1
d_call: NA

cdr3_nt: TGCAGCGTTGAGCGGACAGGCGCCGTCGGACTGTTTTTT
cdr3_aa: CSVERTGAVGLFF
j_call: TRBJ1-4
clone_size: NA
v_call: TRBV29-1
d_call: TRBD1

cdr3_nt: TGTGCCAGCAGTGGGACCGACGGAAACATTCAGTACTTC
cdr3_aa: CASSGTDGNIQYF
j_call: TRBJ2-4
clone_size: few
v_call: TRBV11-3
d_call: NA

cdr3_nt: TGTGCCTGGAGTGGGACTCGGTCGGATACGCAGTATTTT
cdr3_aa: CAWSGTRSDTQYF
j_call: TRBJ2-3
clone_size: once
v_call: TRBV30
d_call: NA

cdr3_nt: TGTGCCAGCAGCTTGATCGGCGGCGGGGGGACAGATACGCAGTATTTT
cdr3_aa: CASSLIGGGGTDTQYF
j_call: TRBJ2-3
clone_size: once
v_call: TRBV5-5
d_call: TRBD2

cdr3_nt: TGTGCCAGCAGTTCCGGACTGGGACTAAACACTGAAGCTTTCTTT
cdr3_aa: CASSSGLGLNTEAFF
j_call: TRBJ1-1
clone_size: few
v_call: TRBV7-6
d_call: NA

cdr3_nt: TGTGCCAGCAGTTCTGACAGTAACTATGGCTACACCTTC
cdr3_aa: CASSSDSNYGYTF
j_call: TRBJ1-2
clone_size: NA
v_call: TRBV27
d_call: NA

cdr3_nt: TGTGCCAGCAGTACGACAGCTTGGGGCACTGAAGCTTTCTTT
cdr3_aa: CASSTTAWGTEAFF
j_call: TRBJ1-1
clone_size: many
v_call: TRBV2
d_call: NA

cdr3_nt: TGTGCCAGCAGCGTAGACCCTGTACAGGGCTCTGGAAACACCATATATTTT
cdr3_aa: CASSVDPVQGSGNTIYF
j_call: TRBJ1-3
clone_size: few
v_call: TRBV9
d_call: NA

cdr3_nt: TGTGCCAGCAGTGATCCCGGCAGGGGGTCGGCTAATGAAAAACTGTTTTTT
cdr3_aa: CASSDPGRGSANEKLFF
j_call: TRBJ1-4
clone_size: few
v_call: TRBV12-3/TRBV12-4
d_call: TRBD1

cdr3_nt: TGTGCCAGCAGTGAATGGACCTGGAATGAGCAGTTCTTC
cdr3_aa: CASSEWTWNEQFF
j_call: TRBJ2-1
clone_size: few
v_call: TRBV2
d_call: NA

cdr3_nt: TGTGCCAGCAGTCAGAGCAGTAGCTCCTATAATTCACCCCTCCACTTT
cdr3_aa: CASSQSSSSYNSPLHF
j_call: TRBJ1-6
clone_size: NA
v_call: TRBV6-1
d_call: NA

cdr3_nt: TGTGCCAGCAGTTGCTCGACAAACACTGAAGCTTTCTTT
cdr3_aa: CASSCSTNTEAFF
j_call: TRBJ1-1
clone_size: NA
v_call: TRBV6-5
d_call: NA

cdr3_nt: TGCAGTGCGGAAGGTGTTTGGGACACTGAAGCTTTCTTT
cdr3_aa: CSAEGVWDTEAFF
j_call: TRBJ1-1
clone_size: few
v_call: TRBV20-1
d_call: NA

cdr3_nt: TGTGCCAGCAGCCCGTCAAGCACCTACGAGCAGTACTTC
cdr3_aa: CASSPSSTYEQYF
j_call: TRBJ2-7
clone_size: NA
v_call: TRBV7-9
d_call: NA

cdr3_nt: TGTGCCAGCAGTGCCGACAGGGTTAAGGAGCAGTTCTTC
cdr3_aa: CASSADRVKEQFF
j_call: TRBJ2-1
clone_size: few
v_call: TRBV12-3/TRBV12-4
d_call: TRBD1

cdr3_nt: TGTGCCAGCAGCCGGGGACACCTCTACGAGCAGTACTTC
cdr3_aa: CASSRGHLYEQYF
j_call: TRBJ2-7
clone_size: few
v_call: TRBV11-3
d_call: NA